This T cell receptor (beta chain) is drawn from a study of blood T cell repertoires in COVID-19. As for the study in general: Donors in the United States, Italy and Spain gave samples during acute or convalescent COVID-19.

The CDR3 spans 16 residues. Trimming shortened V by 1 base and J by 2 bases, and 14 bases separated the two germline ends. Germline V gives CDR1 SGHTA, CDR2 FQGNSA. Assay used: immunoSEQ multiplex PCR; TCRdb lists only in-frame clones, some missing. The table has 250,000 or so clones, more than 65% seen once. Individuals drawn from approximately 26 US areas were roughly 18 to 95 years old. Two negative PCRs, clearance, or symptom resolution were required of recovered Cohort 3 donors. The sequenced sample was PBMCs or T cells enriched from blood (not recorded which). V and J are TRBV7-2 and TRBJ1-2; D perhaps matches TRBD1 (5 bases). The clonotype comes from a man between 45 and 60 years old who had recovered from COVID-19. The CDR3 protein is CASSLGGGAANYGYTF. The CDR3, as DNA: TGTGCCAGCAGCTTAGGGGGCGGGGCCGCCAACTATGGCTACACCTTC. Full variable domain (missing parts from reference TRBV7-2 and TRBJ1-2): GAGVSQSPSNKVTEKGKDVELRCDPISGHTALYWYRQSLGQGLEFLIYFQGNSAPDKSGLPSDRFSAERTGGSVSTLTIQRTQQEDSAVYLCASSLGGGAANYGYTFGSGTRLTVV.